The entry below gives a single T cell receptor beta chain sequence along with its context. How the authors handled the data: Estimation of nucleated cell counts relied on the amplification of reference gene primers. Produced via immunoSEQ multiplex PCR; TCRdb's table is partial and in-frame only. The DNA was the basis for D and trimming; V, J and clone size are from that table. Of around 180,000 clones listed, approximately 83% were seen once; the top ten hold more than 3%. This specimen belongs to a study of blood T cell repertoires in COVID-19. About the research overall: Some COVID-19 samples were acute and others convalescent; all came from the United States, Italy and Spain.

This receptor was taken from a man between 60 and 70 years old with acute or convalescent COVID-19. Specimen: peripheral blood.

The DNA of the CDR3 is TGCGCCAGCAGCTTGAACGCGGGGGCGAACACTGAAGCTTTCTTT. Translation gives CASSLNAGANTEAFF. The chain joins TRBV5-1 to TRBJ1-1, with D maybe TRBD1 (6 bases). There are 15 residues in the CDR3. Germline V lookup: CDR1 SGHRS, CDR2 YFSETQ. V was trimmed by 1 base and J by 1 base, leaving 11 bases between them. Together with reference TRBV5-1 and TRBJ1-1, the CDR3 gives the full variable domain: KAGVTQTPRYLIKTRGQQVTLSCSPISGHRSVSWYQQTPGQGLQFLFEYFSETQRNKGNFPGRFSGRQFSNSRSEMNVSTLELGDSALYLCASSLNAGANTEAFFGQGTRLTVV.